The 13 T cell receptor beta chains reported below all come from one sample, sequenced in a study of blood T cell repertoires in COVID-19. The table came from immunoSEQ multiplex PCR; TCRdb's copy has only in-frame clones and leaves some out. The profile shows 180,000 or so clones, over 70% of them singletons. Sequencing was done on a sample of PBMCs or T cells enriched from blood (not recorded which). The source of these receptors is a man in his fifties who had recovered from COVID-19.

In its sample, this clone was seen once. This chain links TRBV24-1 with TRBJ2-3, with 8 nucleotides matching TRBD1. The CDR3 contains 15 residues. CDR1 is KGHDR, CDR2 SFDVKD, per germline. V lost 3 bases, J lost 10 bases, and 11 bases stayed unmatched. CDR3 residues: CATSDTTGAGSPQYF. The CDR3 nucleotides are TGTGCCACCAGTGATACGACAGGGGCAGGATCACCGCAGTATTTT.

The chain employs TRBV19 and TRBJ2-1; weak D call: TRBD1 (7 bases). The germline V and J ends were trimmed by 5 bases and 4 bases, with 21 bases remaining between them. Looked up from germline, CDR1 is LNHDA and CDR2 is SQIVND (reference sequence). The CDR3 consists of 17 residues. DNA for the CDR3: TGTGCCAGTAGTCCCCACCACAGGGGCAGCGGGTACAATGAGCAGTTCTTC. Translated: CASSPHHRGSGYNEQFF.

As to this clone: Other DNA sequences in the same sample also yield this CDR3. J is TRBJ2-2 and V is TRBV11-2; no clear D gene. Between the trimmed V and J ends, which lost 2 bases and 3 bases, there was a span of 4 bases. The V gene's germline CDR1 is SGHAT and CDR2 FQNNGV. The CDR3 runs to 13 residues. CDR3 amino acids: CASSLTDTGELFF. The DNA of the CDR3 is TGTGCCAGCAGCTTAACAGACACCGGGGAGCTGTTTTTT.

The V gene is TRBV5-1, the J gene TRBJ2-2; TRBD2 matches 10 bases. The CDR3 totals 18 residues. Germline V gene lookup returns CDR1 SGHRS and CDR2 YFSETQ. Unmatched junction bases numbered 11, after V lost 0 bases and J lost 6 bases. CDR3: CASSLGTSGRRYPGELFF. DNA of the CDR3: TGCGCCAGCAGCTTGGGGACTAGCGGTCGTCGGTACCCCGGGGAGCTGTTTTTT.

V is TRBV5-1 and J is TRBJ2-3; D might be TRBD1 (6 bases). Germline CDR1 SGHRS, CDR2 YFSETQ. V was pared by 3 bases and J by 1 base, with 9 bases between. CDR3 length: 14 amino acids. The DNA of the CDR3 is TGCGCCAGCAGCTCCGCAGGGGGCACAGATACGCAGTATTTT. This codes for CASSSAGGTDTQYF.

This chain connects TRBV7-2 to TRBJ2-5, with 7 bases aligning to TRBD2. Trimming at V came to 7 bases and at J to 4 bases, leaving 9 bases not matched to a gene. Germline CDR1 and CDR2: SGHTA and FQGNSA. The CDR3 spans 14 residues. The CDR3 bases are TGTGCCAGCAAGGTGGGGACTATCGGAGAGACCCAGTACTTC. This translates into CASKVGTIGETQYF.

A few counts support this clone. The chain recombines TRBV5-1 with TRBJ1-5; D may be TRBD1 (6 bases). V was trimmed by 4 bases and J by 2 bases, leaving 16 bases between them. CDR1 is SGHRS, CDR2 YFSETQ, per germline. This CDR3 contains 16 residues. CDR3 sequence: CASSLSPGGGNQPQHF. As DNA, the CDR3 is TGCGCCAGCAGCCTGAGCCCGGGGGGCGGCAATCAGCCCCAGCATTTT. Filled out from reference TRBV5-1 and TRBJ1-5, the complete variable domain reads KAGVTQTPRYLIKTRGQQVTLSCSPISGHRSVSWYQQTPGQGLQFLFEYFSETQRNKGNFPGRFSGRQFSNSRSEMNVSTLELGDSALYLCASSLSPGGGNQPQHFGDGTRLSIL.

The rearrangement joins TRBV7-8 to TRBJ2-7, with 13 positions matching TRBD2. The CDR3 consists of 18 residues. The germline gives CDR1 SGHVS, CDR2 FQNEAQ. With 1 base clipped from V and 1 base from J, the junction kept 7 bases outside the gene matches. The CDR3, as DNA: TGTGCCAGCAGCTTAGTCGGACTAGCGGGAGTTGGTTCCTACGAGCAGTACTTC. Amino acids: CASSLVGLAGVGSYEQYF.

This chain links TRBV7-8 with TRBJ2-2, with 15 bases matching TRBD2. Germline V CDR1 and CDR2: SGHVS, FQNEAQ. V gave up 6 bases and J gave up 0 bases; unmatched junction bases: 5. This CDR3 contains 18 residues. CDR3 residues: CASSRTSGRAPNTGELFF. CDR3 in DNA: TGTGCCAGCAGTCGGACTAGCGGGAGGGCCCCGAACACCGGGGAGCTGTTTTTT. Full variable domain (outside the CDR3, taken from reference TRBV7-8 and TRBJ2-2): GAGVSQSPRYKVAKRGQDVALRCDPISGHVSLFWYQQALGQGPEFLTYFQNEAQLDKSGLPSDRFFAERPEGSVSTLKIQRTQQEDSAVYLCASSRTSGRAPNTGELFFGEGSRLTVL.

The genes are TRBV6-5 and TRBJ2-7, with a weak D call TRBD1 (5 bases). This CDR3 has 13 residues. V lost 6 bases and J 2 bases, leaving 11 bases between the germline ends. Per the germline V gene, CDR1 is MNHEY and CDR2 is SVGAGI. The CDR3 reads CASSRQGTYEQYF. The CDR3 DNA sequence: TGTGCCAGCAGCCGGCAGGGCACCTACGAGCAGTACTTC.

As to this clone: One junction end disagrees with the germline gene, perhaps due to a read error. The chain is built from TRBV5-4 and TRBJ2-7, with TRBD1 matching 10 bases. This CDR3 is built from 15 residues. CDR1 SGHNT and CDR2 YYREEE come from the germline V gene (reference sequence). In DNA, the CDR3 is TGTGCCAGCAGCTTCGGGACAGGGGACTCCTACGGGCAGTACTTC. Its translation: CASSFGTGDSYGQYF.

This rearrangement joins TRBV11-2 to TRBJ2-7; possibly TRBD2 for D (5 bases). CDR3 size: 13 residues. Trimming removed 4 bases at V and 4 bases at J, with 11 bases between. CDR1 and CDR2 from the germline V gene are SGHAT and FQNNGV. The CDR3, as DNA: TGTGCCAGCAGCTCAACTAGAATTTACGAGCAGTACTTC. As protein: CASSSTRIYEQYF.

The V and J genes are TRBV18 and TRBJ2-5, with 7 positions matching TRBD2. Germline trimming cut 4 bases from V and 5 bases from J; bases unmatched to any gene: 4. Germline V gives CDR1 KGHSH, CDR2 LQKENI. The CDR3 length is 13 residues. The CDR3 sequence: CASSLSREETQYF. The CDR3 bases are TGTGCCAGCTCACTCTCGCGGGAGGAGACCCAGTACTTC. Full variable domain (missing parts from reference TRBV18 and TRBJ2-5): NAGVMQNPRHLVRRRGQEARLRCSPMKGHSHVYWYRQLPEEGLKFMVYLQKENIIDESGMPKERFSAEFPKEGPSILRIQQVVRGDSAAYFCASSLSREETQYFGPGTRLLVL.